These 21 T cell receptor beta chains originate from one sample sequenced in a study of blood T cell repertoires in COVID-19. Clones were read by immunoSEQ multiplex PCR, and TCRdb kept only the in-frame ones, dropping some. Counted here are about 180,000 clones, 88% occurring once; the ten biggest clones make up about 3.9%. The sequencing sample was made of peripheral blood. These receptors were taken from a woman in her thirties with acute or convalescent COVID-19.

The chain has TRBV10-2 and TRBJ2-7; D gene unclear. This CDR3 region has 13 residues. Germline CDR1 is WSHSY and CDR2 is SAAADI. V gave up 10 bases and J gave up 5 bases, with 18 bases separating them. CDR3 protein: CATNPMTHDEQYF. The CDR3 DNA is TGCGCCACCAACCCCATGACTCACGACGAGCAGTACTTC.

This clone was detected a few times. The chain links TRBV12-3 or TRBV12-4 to TRBJ2-1; TRBD1 aligns across 8 bases. The junction had 13 bases not matched to a gene; V was cut back by 6 bases and J by 15 bases. The CDR3 length is 13 residues. DNA of the CDR3: TGTGCCAGCAGCCACTTTTCGACAGGGGTTCTGTTCTTC. Translation: CASSHFSTGVLFF.

This chain uses TRBV5-1 with TRBJ2-6; 9 positions match TRBD2. Losses at the gene ends were 0 bases for V and 0 bases for J; bases not matched to a gene: 1. The germline V gene has CDR1 SGHRS and CDR2 YFSETQ. The length of the CDR3 is 17 residues. CDR3 region: CASSLVAGASGANVLTF. CDR3 DNA sequence: TGCGCCAGCAGCTTGGTAGCGGGGGCCTCTGGGGCCAACGTCCTGACTTTC.

V and J are TRBV5-1 and TRBJ1-4; D gene uncertain. Trimming removed 5 bases from V and 14 bases from J, with 22 bases in between. The CDR3 has 14 residues. Germline V lookup: CDR1 SGHRS, CDR2 YFSETQ. The CDR3 sequence is CASRAGSHRSGLFF. In DNA form, the CDR3 reads TGCGCCAGCAGGGCCGGGTCTCACCGAAGCGGTCTGTTTTTT.

The chain is built from TRBV10-1 and TRBJ1-1; 7 positions agree with TRBD1. Germline trimming cut 9 bases from V and 11 bases from J; bases unmatched to any gene: 15. Germline V gene lookup returns CDR1 WNHNN and CDR2 SYGVQD (reference sequence). The CDR3 has 13 amino acids. The CDR3, as DNA: TGCGCCAGTCCTTCCCTAAGACAGGGAAGGGCTTTCTTT. Translation gives CASPSLRQGRAFF.

This sequence joins TRBV11-2 and TRBJ2-6, with D possibly being TRBD2 (5 bases). With 6 bases removed from V and 3 bases from J, the gap between germline ends came to 21 bases. The CDR3 runs to 18 residues. CDR1 and CDR2 (germline): SGHAT, FQNNGV. In DNA, the CDR3 is TGTGCCAGCAGACGGGCGGGCAGCTACTTTAGTGGGGCCAACGTCCTGACTTTC. It yields the protein CASRRAGSYFSGANVLTF.

The V and J genes are TRBV11-2 and TRBJ1-1, with D perhaps TRBD1 (6 bases). Trimming removed 4 bases from V and 1 base from J, with 16 bases in between. Germline V gives CDR1 SGHAT, CDR2 FQNNGV. CDR3 length equals 16 residues. CDR3 protein: CASSSQTGLSNTEAFF. For the CDR3, the DNA is TGTGCCAGCAGCTCACAAACAGGGCTTTCGAACACTGAAGCTTTCTTT.

The chain recombines TRBV4-1 with TRBJ2-3, with D unresolved. Germline V gene data show CDR1 as MGHRA and CDR2 as YSYEKL. There are 15 residues in the CDR3. V was clipped by 1 base and J by 3 bases, with 11 bases between them. The CDR3 DNA follows: TGCGCCAGCAGCCAAGGGGTGGCGGTTACAGATACGCAGTATTTT. It is translated as CASSQGVAVTDTQYF.

Details on this clone: The sample contains more than one DNA sequence encoding this CDR3. The chain is built from TRBV7-9 and TRBJ1-2; D remains ambiguous. Germline CDR1 SEHNR, CDR2 FQNEAQ (reference sequence). Trimming took 3 bases from V and 1 from J, leaving 6 bases between them. CDR3 length equals 13 residues. CDR3 nucleotides: TGTGCCAGCAGCTTTGGTAGTAACTATGGCTACACCTTC. Translation: CASSFGSNYGYTF.

The chain employs TRBV12-5 and TRBJ2-4; 7 bases align to TRBD2. This CDR3 is 15 amino acids long. Germline CDR1 reads LGHNT; CDR2 reads FRNRAP. V was pared by 0 bases and J by 5 bases, with 4 bases of the junction left unmatched. Here the CDR3 reads CASGLVGSGQNIQYF. As DNA, the CDR3 is TGTGCTAGTGGTTTGGTGGGTAGCGGGCAAAACATTCAGTACTTC.

The rearrangement links TRBV6-1 to TRBJ2-7, with D tentatively TRBD1 (5 bases). Germline lookup yields CDR1 MNHNS and CDR2 SASEGT. V dropped 2 bases and J dropped 3 bases, with 11 bases sitting between them. The CDR3 has 14 amino acids. In nucleotides, the CDR3 is TGTGCCAGCAGTGAAACGGTAGGGGTCTACGAGCAGTACTTC. This encodes CASSETVGVYEQYF.

Only one count was recorded for this clone. The chain couples TRBV28 to TRBJ2-2, with TRBD1 matching over 7 bases. Germline V gene data show CDR1 as MDHEN and CDR2 as SYDVKM. The CDR3 runs 15 residues. After removal of 6 bases from V and 3 bases from J, the junction contained 7 bases not matched to a gene. CDR3 nucleotide sequence: TGTGCCAGCAGGTCGGACAGGACTTACACCGGGGAGCTGTTTTTT. It translates to CASRSDRTYTGELFF.

The CDR3 protein is CASSSRDYGYTF. The CDR3, as DNA: TGTGCCAGCAGTTCGCGGGACTATGGCTACACCTTC. The chain is built from TRBV6-6 and TRBJ1-2, with no clear D. The CDR3 sequence is 12 residues long. Trimming cost V 4 bases and J 3 bases, with 6 bases left between them. Per the germline V gene, CDR1 is MNHNY and CDR2 is SVGAGI (reference sequence).

The V gene is TRBV28, the J gene TRBJ2-3, with D tentatively TRBD2 (6 bases). Per germline, CDR1 MDHEN and CDR2 SYDVKM. V lost 6 bases and J 11 bases, leaving 12 bases between the germline ends. The CDR3 sequence is 11 residues long. The CDR3 protein is CASSLRGLQYF. In nucleotides, the CDR3 is TGTGCCAGCAGCTTGAGGGGACTGCAGTATTTT. Full variable domain (rest looked up from reference TRBV28 and TRBJ2-3): DVKVTQSSRYLVKRTGEKVFLECVQDMDHENMFWYRQDPGLGLRLIYFSYDVKMKEKGDIPEGYSVSREKKERFSLILESASTNQTSMYLCASSLRGLQYFGPGTRLTVL.

This clone was observed a handful of times. This chain connects TRBV9 to TRBJ1-1; D possibly corresponds to TRBD1 (5 bases). The CDR3 has 15 amino acids. In germline, CDR1 is SGDLS, CDR2 YYNGEE. Trimming took off 0 bases at V and 5 bases at J, with 14 bases between the two ends. Written as DNA, the CDR3 is TGTGCCAGCAGCGTAGACCCTGTGCGGGGGACTGAAGCTTTCTTT. Residues: CASSVDPVRGTEAFF.

The V gene is TRBV2, the J gene TRBJ1-6; 7 bases align to TRBD1. V dropped 7 bases and J dropped 9; count of bases not matched to a gene: 9. Germline V gene lookup returns CDR1 SNHLY and CDR2 FYNNEI. This CDR3 contains 14 residues. CDR3 in DNA: TGTGCCAGCACGGGAGAGGGGGCTATTTCACCCCTCCACTTT. Its protein is CASTGEGAISPLHF.

This rearrangement joins TRBV10-2 to TRBJ2-7, with D maybe TRBD2 (5 bases). Germline V gives CDR1 WSHSY, CDR2 SAAADI. CDR3 length equals 13 residues. The ends were cut back, 6 bases at V and 6 bases at J, with 15 bases in the middle. In nucleotides, the CDR3 is TGCGCCAGCAGCGACTCCCGGGCGGGCGAGCAGTACTTC. It is translated as CASSDSRAGEQYF.

This chain connects TRBV28 to TRBJ1-3; TRBD1 is a possible D gene (5 bases). The CDR3 runs to 14 residues. V lost 7 bases and J lost 4, with 14 bases in between. CDR1 and CDR2 from the germline V gene are MDHEN and SYDVKM. CDR3 DNA: TGTGCCAGCATCATGGGGGGTTCCGGAAACACCATATATTTT. Translation: CASIMGGSGNTIYF.

The CDR3 reads CASSLADGGRDYGYTF. CDR3 nucleotides: TGCGCCAGCAGCTTGGCCGACGGGGGGCGGGACTATGGCTACACCTTC. V is TRBV5-1 and J is TRBJ1-2; D possibly corresponds to TRBD1 (6 bases). CDR1 SGHRS and CDR2 YFSETQ come from the germline V gene. V lost 0 bases and J lost 3, with 15 bases in between. CDR3 length: 16 residues.

The chain carries TRBV7-4 and TRBJ2-7; 7 bases agree with TRBD2. The J segment lost 6 bases and the V segment lost 5 bases, leaving 13 bases of the junction unmatched. The length of the CDR3 is 15 residues. Germline V CDR1 and CDR2: SGHVT, SQSDAQ. Here the CDR3 reads CASSHPSGKPPEQYF. The CDR3 nucleotides read TGTGCCAGCAGCCACCCCAGCGGGAAACCCCCCGAGCAGTACTTC.

This clone was found a few times. The V gene is TRBV5-1, the J gene TRBJ1-1, with a possible D match to TRBD1 (6 bases). CDR1 and CDR2 (germline): SGHRS, YFSETQ. Trimming removed 5 bases at V and 1 base at J, with 12 bases between. The CDR3 length is 14 residues. As DNA, the CDR3 is TGCGCCAGCAGACCAATACAGGGGAACACTGAAGCTTTCTTT. Its translation: CASRPIQGNTEAFF.